A selection of T cell receptor beta chains follows, all from one sample in a study of early T cells in non-severe SARS-CoV-2 infection. In TCRdb, the 5' RACE reads were re-called with MiXCR into one record per CDR3 protein. The data show tens of thousands of distinct CDR3 sequences, under 8% seen once. This sample comprised whole blood, obtained at baseline. These receptors originate from an adult who was a healthcare worker with PCR-confirmed SARS-CoV-2 infection or an uninfected control (not recorded which). CDR3s include the opening cysteine and the closing phenylalanine or tryptophan. The D gene is left open where the match is weak. Size tells how often a clone was seen (once, few, many) or the class of an expanded clone, and some rows leave it out.

d_call	cdr3_length	v_call	j_call	clone_size	cdr3_nt	cdr3_aa
-	15	TRBV7-2	TRBJ2-1	-	TGTGCCAGCAGCTTAGAAGGGGCTTTGTCAAATGAGCAGTTCTTC	CASSLEGALSNEQFF
-	14	TRBV4-1	TRBJ1-5	few	TGCGCCAGCAGCCAAGATACTAGCAATCAGCCCCAGCATTTT	CASSQDTSNQPQHF
-	14	TRBV5-5	TRBJ2-3	many	TGTGCCAGCAGCCTAGGGACGGGCACAGATACGCAGTATTTT	CASSLGTGTDTQYF
TRBD2	18	TRBV2	TRBJ2-1	few	TGTGCCAGCAGTGACCTAGCGGGATCGTTCGGGTCCTACAATGAGCAGTTCTTC	CASSDLAGSFGSYNEQFF
-	13	TRBV11-2	TRBJ2-2	many	TGTGCCAGCAGTCGAGCGAACACCGGGGAGCTGTTTTTT	CASSRANTGELFF
-	12	TRBV7-2	TRBJ2-5	many	TGTGCCAGCAGCTTAAGGGAGGAGACCCAGTACTTC	CASSLREETQYF
-	15	TRBV21-1	TRBJ1-2	many	TGTGCCAGCACCCGGCGGACAGCCGTTAACTATGGCTACACCTTC	CASTRRTAVNYGYTF
TRBD1	14	TRBV4-3	TRBJ2-5	few	TGCGCCAGCAGCCAAGGAGGGGGCAGAGAGACCCAGTACTTC	CASSQGGGRETQYF
-	14	TRBV19	TRBJ1-4	few	TGTGCCAGTAATAAGGCGAACCACGGAGAAAAACTGTTTTTT	CASNKANHGEKLFF
TRBD1	14	TRBV24-1	TRBJ1-1	-	TGTGCCACCAGAGAAGGACAGGAACACACTGAAGCTTTCTTT	CATREGQEHTEAFF
-	15	TRBV5-5	TRBJ2-2	-	TGTGCCAGCAGCCGCTTAGGGGCTAAGACCGGGGAGCTGTTTTTT	CASSRLGAKTGELFF
TRBD1	15	TRBV6-2/TRBV6-3	TRBJ1-5	few	TGTGCCAGCAGTTACTCACGACAGGGCGATCAGCCCCAGCATTTT	CASSYSRQGDQPQHF
-	13	TRBV29-1	TRBJ1-2	many	TGCAGCGTTGACGCCGGGGGCATCTATGGCTACACCTTC	CSVDAGGIYGYTF
-	14	TRBV5-1	TRBJ1-5	many	TGCGCCAGCAGCTCGGGGCAGAGCAATCAGCCCCAGCATTTT	CASSSGQSNQPQHF
-	12	TRBV20-1	TRBJ1-5	few	TGCAGTGCGAGGGGCCCAGATCAGCCCCAGCATTTT	CSARGPDQPQHF
TRBD1	12	TRBV6-5	TRBJ1-1	few	TGTGCCAGCAATAGAGGGGGCGCTGAAGCTTTCTTT	CASNRGGAEAFF
-	14	TRBV5-8	TRBJ2-5	few	TGTGCCAGCAGCTTCTCACCTGACCAAGAGACCCAGTACTTC	CASSFSPDQETQYF
-	15	TRBV20-1	TRBJ1-3	-	TGCAGTGCTAGATTTGGGCTACGACCTGGAAACACCATATATTTT	CSARFGLRPGNTIYF
TRBD1	11	TRBV20-1	TRBJ1-1	few	TGCAGTGCTAGAGCGGGACAGAAGGCTTTCTTT	CSARAGQKAFF
-	14	TRBV20-1	TRBJ2-3	many	TGCAGTGCTAGGGTGGACCCGAGCACAGATACGCAGTATTTT	CSARVDPSTDTQYF
TRBD1	14	TRBV28	TRBJ2-7	few	TGTGCCAGCAGTAGCGGACAGGGAAGCTACGAGCAGTACTTC	CASSSGQGSYEQYF
-	16	TRBV7-6	TRBJ2-7	few	TGTGCCAGCAGCTTGGGCCCCGACGGGGCGCGTTACGAGCAGTACTTC	CASSLGPDGARYEQYF
-	14	TRBV5-4	TRBJ2-5	many	TGTGCCAGCAGCTTGGGACAGACTCAAGAGACCCAGTACTTC	CASSLGQTQETQYF
-	13	TRBV29-1	TRBJ1-2	many	TGCAGCGTTGGAAGTCGACATAGCTATGGCTACACCTTC	CSVGSRHSYGYTF
TRBD1	13	TRBV10-3	TRBJ2-5	few	TGTGCCACCTGGGACAGCATGCAAGAGACCCAGTACTTC	CATWDSMQETQYF
TRBD1	18	TRBV4-1	TRBJ2-1	many	TGCGCCAGCAGCCAAGGGCCGACACAGGGGGCGGTTTACAATGAGCAGTTCTTC	CASSQGPTQGAVYNEQFF
-	14	TRBV24-1	TRBJ2-1	few	TGTGCCACCAGTGATTTCTCAGGACCGGATGAGCAGTTCTTC	CATSDFSGPDEQFF
-	14	TRBV4-2	TRBJ2-7	-	TGTGCCAGCAGCCAAGTTCACCCTACCTACGAGCAGTACTTC	CASSQVHPTYEQYF
-	11	TRBV2	TRBJ2-5	-	TGTGCCACCAAGTACCAAGAGACCCAGTACTTC	CATKYQETQYF
TRBD2	16	TRBV7-2	TRBJ2-7	few	TGTGCCAGCAGCCTGATGGCGATAGCGGGGGGCTACGAGCAGTACTTC	CASSLMAIAGGYEQYF
-	13	TRBV7-2	TRBJ1-2	-	TGTGCCAGCAGCTTAAGGGCTAACTATGGCTACACCTTC	CASSLRANYGYTF
TRBD1	15	TRBV19	TRBJ1-5	few	TGTGCCAGTAGTATCCCAGGACAGGGGTACCAGCCCCAGCATTTT	CASSIPGQGYQPQHF